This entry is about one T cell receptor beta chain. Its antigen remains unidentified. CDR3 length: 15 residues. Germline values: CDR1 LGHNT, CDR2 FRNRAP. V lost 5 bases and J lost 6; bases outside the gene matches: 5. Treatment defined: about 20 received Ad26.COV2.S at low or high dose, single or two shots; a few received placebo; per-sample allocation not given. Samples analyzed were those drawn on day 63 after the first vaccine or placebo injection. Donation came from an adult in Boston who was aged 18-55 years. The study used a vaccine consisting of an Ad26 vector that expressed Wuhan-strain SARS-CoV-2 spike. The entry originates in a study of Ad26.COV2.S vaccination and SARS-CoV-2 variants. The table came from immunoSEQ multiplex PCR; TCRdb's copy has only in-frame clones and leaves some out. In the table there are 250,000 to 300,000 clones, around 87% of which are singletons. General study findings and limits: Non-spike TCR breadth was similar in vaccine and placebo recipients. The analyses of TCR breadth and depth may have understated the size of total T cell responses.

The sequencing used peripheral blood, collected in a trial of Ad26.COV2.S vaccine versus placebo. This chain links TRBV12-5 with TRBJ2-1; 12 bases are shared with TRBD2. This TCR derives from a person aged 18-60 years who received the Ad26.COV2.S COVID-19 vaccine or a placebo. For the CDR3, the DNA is TGTGCTAGTGGTAGCGGACTAGCGGGGACCAATGAGCAGTTCTTC. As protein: CASGSGLAGTNEQFF.